These T cell receptor beta chains were read from a single sample in a study of blood T cell repertoires in COVID-19. Measured with immunoSEQ multiplex PCR; TCRdb has only the in-frame clones, and not every one. The sample gives approximately 260,000 clones, under 90% of which show up once; under 2.5% is in the top ten. Material: peripheral blood. The origin of the receptors is a man aged 45-65 years with acute or convalescent COVID-19. CDR3s include the opening cysteine and the closing phenylalanine or tryptophan. D genes are given only for firm matches. Where a row states a size, it is once, few, many or the class of an expanded clone; other rows omit it.

TRBJ1-6 | TRBD1 | TRBV7-9 | . | CASSTETGVNNSPLHF | TGTGCCAGCAGCACCGAGACAGGGGTAAATAATTCACCCCTCCACTTT
TRBJ1-3 | . | TRBV5-4 | . | CASSHSGNTIYF | TGTGCCAGCAGCCATTCTGGAAACACCATATATTTT
TRBJ1-4 | . | TRBV18 | . | CASSPPTGEKLFF | TGTGCCAGCTCACCACCGACAGGAGAAAAACTGTTTTTT
TRBJ2-4 | . | TRBV28 | . | CASSLRGAKNIQYF | TGTGCCAGCAGTTTACGGGGAGCCAAAAACATTCAGTACTTC
TRBJ2-2 | . | TRBV5-1 | . | CASSLSPKRANTGELFF | TGCGCCAGCAGCTTAAGTCCTAAGAGGGCGAACACCGGGGAGCTGTTTTTT
TRBJ1-2 | TRBD1 | TRBV12-3/TRBV12-4 | . | CASTRDSHGYTF | TGTGCCAGCACCCGGGACAGCCATGGCTACACCTTC
TRBJ2-7 | . | TRBV12-3/TRBV12-4 | . | CASSFPGPTEQYF | TGTGCCAGCAGTTTCCCGGGTCCAACCGAGCAGTACTTC
TRBJ1-5 | TRBD1 | TRBV6-1 | . | CASSDGTGGKPQHF | TGTGCCAGCAGTGACGGGACAGGGGGGAAGCCCCAGCATTTT
TRBJ1-1 | TRBD1 | TRBV6-1 | once | CASRTGSPEAFF | TGTGCCAGCAGGACAGGGTCCCCTGAAGCTTTCTTT
TRBJ1-2 | TRBD1 | TRBV11-2 | few | CASSSRQRRQGVNYGYTF | TGTGCCAGCAGCTCCCGACAACGTAGACAGGGTGTTAACTATGGCTACACCTTC
TRBJ1-1 | TRBD1 | TRBV14 | . | CASSQTGVGTEAFF | TGTGCCAGCAGCCAGACAGGGGTAGGCACTGAAGCTTTCTTT
TRBJ2-5 | TRBD1 | TRBV5-1 | . | CASSLDQQGGAETQYF | TGCGCCAGCAGCTTGGACCAGCAAGGGGGCGCGGAGACCCAGTACTTC
TRBJ1-1 | . | TRBV5-1 | once | CASTDAGVAEAFF | TGCGCCAGCACGGATGCGGGCGTCGCTGAAGCTTTCTTT
TRBJ2-7 | TRBD2 | TRBV5-5 | . | CASSWTERGDLYEQYF | TGTGCCAGCAGCTGGACGGAGCGGGGGGACTTATACGAGCAGTACTTC
TRBJ1-1 | TRBD1 | TRBV6-6 | . | CASSQPPDRAWNTEAFF | TGTGCCAGCAGTCAACCCCCGGACAGGGCCTGGAACACTGAAGCTTTCTTT
TRBJ1-2 | TRBD1 | TRBV12-3/TRBV12-4 | . | CASSQGGGYTF | TGTGCCAGCTCACAGGGGGGTGGCTACACCTTC
TRBJ1-3 | TRBD1 | TRBV19 | . | CASITTGTGSSGNTIYF | TGTGCCAGTATCACCACCGGGACAGGATCCTCTGGAAACACCATATATTTT
TRBJ1-3 | . | TRBV27 | . | CASSLAVSGNTIYF | TGTGCCAGCAGTCTGGCCGTCTCTGGAAACACCATATATTTT
TRBJ1-4 | TRBD1 | TRBV10-3 | . | CAISGGTELNEKLFF | TGTGCCATCAGTGGTGGGACAGAATTAAATGAAAAACTGTTTTTT
TRBJ2-1 | TRBD1 | TRBV30 | . | CAWSPGQPSSYNEQFF | TGTGCCTGGAGCCCGGGACAGCCGAGCTCCTACAATGAGCAGTTCTTC
TRBJ1-2 | . | TRBV18 | . | CASSPSKLLTGDRYGYTF | TGTGCCAGCTCACCATCAAAGCTGCTGACAGGCGATCGATATGGCTACACCTTC
TRBJ1-1 | . | TRBV30 | . | CAWRVGRGAFF | TGTGCCTGGAGGGTCGGAAGGGGAGCTTTCTTT
TRBJ2-2 | . | TRBV7-9 | . | CASSPGTHTGELFF | TGTGCCAGCAGCCCCGGGACTCACACCGGGGAGCTGTTTTTT
TRBJ2-2 | TRBD1 | TRBV30 | . | CAWVGQWNTGELFF | TGTGCCTGGGTGGGACAGTGGAACACCGGGGAGCTGTTTTTT
TRBJ2-7 | . | TRBV5-1 | . | CASSSSGYEQYF | TGCGCCAGCAGCTCTTCCGGCTACGAGCAGTACTTC
TRBJ1-1 | . | TRBV6-5 | once | CASRLRGGNTEAFF | TGTGCCAGCCGCCTGAGGGGAGGAAACACTGAAGCTTTCTTT
TRBJ2-2 | . | TRBV14 | . | CASSQAPPGSGGELFF | TGTGCCAGCAGCCAAGCACCGCCGGGGTCCGGGGGGGAGCTGTTTTTT
TRBJ1-2 | . | TRBV5-4 | . | CASSLDTANYGYTF | TGTGCCAGCAGCTTGGACACAGCCAACTATGGCTACACCTTC
TRBJ2-3 | TRBD1 | TRBV19 | . | CASSIGQGAADTQYF | TGTGCCAGTAGTATAGGACAGGGGGCGGCAGATACGCAGTATTTT
TRBJ2-7 | TRBD1 | TRBV9 | . | CASSVEDREIYEQYF | TGTGCCAGCAGCGTAGAGGACAGGGAGATCTACGAGCAGTACTTC
TRBJ1-1 | . | TRBV29-1 | . | CSVELPGTEAFF | TGCAGCGTTGAACTCCCGGGCACTGAAGCTTTCTTT
TRBJ1-5 | . | TRBV12-3/TRBV12-4 | . | CASTYRSNQPQHF | TGTGCCAGCACCTATCGGAGCAATCAGCCCCAGCATTTT
TRBJ2-5 | . | TRBV5-1 | . | CASSSFRETQYF | TGCGCCAGCAGCTCGTTCCGAGAGACCCAGTACTTC
TRBJ1-5 | . | TRBV10-3 | many | CAISEGLRDGGPQHF | TGTGCCATCAGTGAAGGCCTCAGGGACGGGGGACCCCAGCATTTT
TRBJ1-1 | . | TRBV5-1 | once | CASSEGGANTEAFF | TGCGCCAGCAGTGAGGGAGGGGCGAACACTGAAGCTTTCTTT
TRBJ1-6 | TRBD1 | TRBV10-2 | . | CASRGQGTSPLHF | TGCGCCAGCAGGGGACAGGGCACGTCACCCCTCCACTTT
TRBJ1-1 | . | TRBV7-9 | . | CASSSFRTEAFF | TGTGCCAGCAGCTCTTTTCGGACTGAAGCTTTCTTT
TRBJ1-5 | TRBD1 | TRBV6-2/TRBV6-3 | . | CASSQVPGQGPAYSNQPQHF | TGTGCCAGCAGTCAAGTCCCGGGACAGGGGCCCGCTTATAGCAATCAGCCCCAGCATTTT
TRBJ1-2 | . | TRBV28 | . | CAVANYGYTF | TGTGCCGTAGCTAACTATGGCTACACCTTC
TRBJ2-7 | TRBD1 | TRBV7-9 | few | CASSIRDSSYEQYF | TGTGCCAGCAGCATACGGGACAGCTCCTACGAGCAGTACTTC
TRBJ1-1 | TRBD1 | TRBV6-5 | . | CASSYTTGGYTEAFF | TGTGCCAGCAGTTATACGACAGGGGGTTACACTGAAGCTTTCTTT
TRBJ1-2 | . | TRBV18 | . | CASSYDRGGSYGYTF | TGTGCCAGCTCCTACGATCGGGGAGGGAGCTATGGCTACACCTTC
TRBJ1-2 | . | TRBV23-1 | . | CASSQRGPYYRGAYNYGYTF | TGCGCCAGCAGTCAGCGGGGGCCGTATTACCGTGGGGCATATAACTATGGCTACACCTTC
TRBJ1-1 | TRBD1 | TRBV2 | . | CASSDGTGGFMNTEAFF | TGTGCCAGCAGTGATGGGACAGGGGGTTTTATGAACACTGAAGCTTTCTTT
TRBJ2-7 | . | TRBV9 | . | CASSSRSYEQYF | TGTGCCAGCAGCTCCCGCAGTTACGAGCAGTACTTC
TRBJ1-5 | . | TRBV6-5 | . | CASSRNLGSSQHF | TGTGCCAGCAGTCGCAACTTGGGGAGTAGCCAGCATTTT